This record concerns one TCR beta chain sequence. TCRdb fed the 5' RACE reads into MiXCR, producing one record per CDR3 protein. This repertoire shows about 240,000 distinct CDR3 sequences, 6% to 7.5% found once; its top ten account for 0.65% to 0.9%. This sample is part of a study of T cells after yellow fever vaccination. This TCR derives from a man aged 25-45 years who received the YFV17D yellow fever vaccine. The sequenced sample was CD4+ T cells sorted from PBMCs, obtained 15 days after the yellow fever booster vaccination.

CDR3 sequence reads: CASSLSAGSYNEQFF. The CDR3 nucleotides read TGTGCCAGCAGTTTGTCAGCGGGAAGTTACAATGAGCAGTTCTTC. This rearrangement joins TRBV12-3 or TRBV12-4 to TRBJ2-1, with 7 bases fitting TRBD2. V lost 3 bases, J lost 4 bases, and 6 bases stayed unmatched. The CDR3 is 15 residues long.